This T cell receptor (beta chain) was retrieved from a study of blood T cell repertoires in COVID-19. The CDR3 contains 19 residues. In germline, CDR1 is MGHRA, CDR2 YSYEKL. J gave up 3 bases and V 0 bases, and 11 bases lay outside the gene matches. The protocol was immunoSEQ multiplex PCR, while the TCRdb copy is restricted to in-frame clones and leaves out a portion. The profile covers roughly 290,000 clones, with nearly 90% appearing a single time and around 1.7% taken by the ten largest. The sequence derives from a young woman with acute COVID-19. Sequencing input: PBMCs or T cells enriched from blood (not recorded which). The chain uses TRBV4-1 and TRBJ1-3; 10 bases are shared with TRBD1. CDR3 amino acids: CASSQEGIRDRGLGNTIYF. The CDR3 DNA reads as TGCGCCAGCAGCCAAGAAGGTATACGGGACAGGGGCCTTGGAAACACCATATATTTT.